The next 30 T cell receptor beta chains were all read from a single sample in a study of control samples from healthy donors and cancer patients (dated by TCRdb to about 2020). Receptor libraries were prepared by the immunoSEQ multiplex PCR assay. TCRdb carries this immuneACCESS record with in-frame sequences only. Its versions omit some clonotypes, under half of them owing to an unresolved V gene in the studies checked, with the rest unexplained. This sample lists about 100,000 clones; approximately 93% were detected once. The ten top clones hold approximately 7.6% of the sample. The specimen sequenced was blood. The source is a man younger than 35 in good health.

This clone was detected only once. This chain uses TRBV30 with TRBJ1-2, with D possibly matching TRBD1 (5 bases). CDR1 GTSNPN and CDR2 SVGIG come from the germline V gene (reference sequence). This CDR3 is built from 15 residues. V dropped 5 bases and J dropped 2 bases, with 18 bases sitting between them. CDR3 nucleotide sequence: TGTGCCTGGTGGGGGGGGACGGCGGAAAACTATGGCTACACCTTC. Its protein is CAWWGGTAENYGYTF.

The V and J genes are TRBV7-3 and TRBJ1-1; D unclear. Trimming removed 2 bases from V and 0 bases from J, with 10 bases in between. The CDR3 loop spans 15 amino acids. Germline V gene sequence: CDR1 SGHTA, CDR2 FQGTGA. The CDR3 reads CASSLSSLMNTEAFF. In DNA form, the CDR3 reads TGTGCCAGCAGCTTATCGTCCCTAATGAACACTGAAGCTTTCTTT.

This clone was seen only once. V gene TRBV2 combines with J gene TRBJ1-1; 7 bases align to TRBD1. CDR3 length: 13 amino acids. From germline, CDR1 is SNHLY and CDR2 FYNNEI. V shed 11 bases and J 1 base; nucleotides not matched to a gene: 7. CDR3: CASTGERNTEAFF. CDR3 nucleotide sequence: TGTGCCTCCACAGGGGAAAGGAACACTGAAGCTTTCTTT. Full variable domain (missing parts from reference TRBV2 and TRBJ1-1): EPEVTQTPSHQVTQMGQEVILRCVPISNHLYFYWYRQILGQKVEFLVSFYNNEISEKSEIFDDQFSVERPDGSNFTLKIRSTKLEDSAMYFCASTGERNTEAFFGQGTRLTVV.

This chain connects TRBV27 to TRBJ2-7; D is uncertain. The V gene's germline CDR1 is MNHEY and CDR2 SMNVEV (reference sequence). CDR3 length: 12 amino acids. Trimming left V 8 bases short and J 1 base short, with 9 bases between. This CDR3 is CASWTDSYEQYF. CDR3 nucleotide sequence: TGTGCCAGCTGGACGGATTCCTACGAGCAGTACTTC.

The chain couples TRBV7-9 to TRBJ2-7; 9 nucleotides line up with TRBD2. The V and J ends lost 2 bases and 5 bases, in that order; junction bases with no gene match: 10. The germline V gene has CDR1 SEHNR and CDR2 FQNEAQ (reference sequence). The CDR3 runs to 16 residues. CDR3: CASSLFVASGMHEQYF. DNA for the CDR3: TGTGCCAGCAGCTTATTTGTGGCTAGCGGGATGCACGAGCAGTACTTC.

The CDR3 loop is CASSYKPSGSSYEQYF. The CDR3 DNA sequence: TGTGCCAGCAGTTACAAGCCTAGCGGGAGCTCCTACGAGCAGTACTTC. The V and J genes are TRBV6-6 and TRBJ2-7; 10 nucleotides line up with TRBD2. The J segment lost 0 bases and the V segment lost 2 bases, leaving 4 bases of the junction unmatched. This CDR3 comprises 16 residues. Germline CDR1 MNHNY, CDR2 SVGAGI (reference sequence).

J is TRBJ2-2 and V is TRBV15; D is possibly TRBD2 (6 bases). This CDR3 has 15 residues. CDR1 and CDR2 (germline): LNHNV, YYDKDF (reference sequence). The germline V and J ends were trimmed by 8 bases and 1 base, with 14 bases remaining between them. CDR3 in DNA: TGTGCCACCGAGGAGGAGGGCCTGAACACCGGGGAGCTGTTTTTT. It translates to CATEEEGLNTGELFF.

This chain links TRBV6-2 or TRBV6-3 with TRBJ2-1; D ambiguous. Germline V gene sequence: CDR1 MNHEY, CDR2 SVGEGT. Trimming cost V 2 bases and J 9 bases, with 8 bases left between them. CDR3 length: 12 residues. The CDR3 sequence is CASSYPQPEQFF. The CDR3 DNA reads as TGTGCCAGCAGTTACCCCCAGCCTGAGCAGTTCTTC.

The chain employs TRBV7-3 and TRBJ2-2; D tentatively fits TRBD1 or TRBD2 (5 bases each). The CDR3 is made up of 15 amino acids. V was trimmed by 3 bases and J by 4 bases, leaving 12 bases between them. Germline values: CDR1 SGHTA, CDR2 FQGTGA. In DNA form, the CDR3 reads TGTGCCAGCAGCTTCGCGGCAGGGAGCACCGGGGAGCTGTTTTTT. This gives the protein CASSFAAGSTGELFF.

The chain combines TRBV5-1 with TRBJ2-3; 11 nucleotides agree with TRBD2. Germline V gene data show CDR1 as SGHRS and CDR2 as YFSETQ. The junction had 8 bases not matched to a gene; V was cut back by 4 bases and J by 4 bases. This CDR3 spans 16 amino acids. In nucleotides, the CDR3 is TGCGCCAGCAGCGCAGAACTAGCGGGAGTGGCAGATACGCAGTATTTT. This sequence encodes CASSAELAGVADTQYF.

This clone is a singleton in its sample. V and J are TRBV11-3 and TRBJ2-1, with D perhaps TRBD2 (6 bases). The CDR3 runs 14 residues. The V and J ends lost 5 bases and 5 bases respectively, with 13 bases between them. Germline V CDR1 and CDR2: SGHNT, YENEEA. CDR3 loop: CASSKTRRNNEQFF. The CDR3 region has the DNA TGTGCCAGCAGCAAGACTAGGAGGAACAATGAGCAGTTCTTC.

The chain links TRBV14 to TRBJ1-1; no firm D call. CDR1 and CDR2 from the germline V gene are SGHDN and FVKESK. The CDR3 totals 12 residues. Trimming removed 5 bases from V and 2 bases from J, with 6 bases in between. This CDR3 reads CASSAHNTEAFF. In DNA form, the CDR3 reads TGTGCCAGCAGCGCACATAACACTGAAGCTTTCTTT.

The chain links TRBV7-9 to TRBJ2-3; 9 bases map to TRBD1. The V and J ends lost 7 bases and 5 bases, in that order; junction bases with no gene match: 7. The CDR3 runs to 14 residues. Germline CDR1 and CDR2: SEHNR and FQNEAQ (reference sequence). The CDR3 spells CASTTDRGEDTQYF. The CDR3 coding sequence is TGTGCCAGCACCACGGACAGGGGTGAAGATACGCAGTATTTT.

This chain links TRBV6-5 with TRBJ1-5; the D is unclear. Germline V gives CDR1 MNHEY, CDR2 SVGAGI. V lost 9 bases to trimming and J lost 6 bases, with 15 bases between them. CDR3 length: 13 amino acids. The DNA for the CDR3 is TGTGCCAGTCAAAGGGATTGGGGTCAGCCCCAGCATTTT. Amino acid sequence: CASQRDWGQPQHF.

The chain recombines TRBV3-1 (or the pseudogene TRBV3-2) with TRBJ2-1; no clear D. Germline CDR1 and CDR2: LGHDT and YNNKEL (reference sequence). This CDR3 comprises 15 residues. The V gene lost 2 bases and the J gene lost 0 bases, with 8 bases spanning the gap. The CDR3 region has the DNA TGTGCCAGCAGCCAATGGCGAAGCTCCTACAATGAGCAGTTCTTC. It yields the protein CASSQWRSSYNEQFF.

The chain couples TRBV12-3 or TRBV12-4 to TRBJ1-5, with D tentatively TRBD1 (6 bases). The CDR3 is 12 residues long. V lost 9 bases and J 2 bases, leaving 8 bases between the germline ends. CDR3 sequence: CASKGGNQPQHF. DNA of the CDR3: TGTGCCAGTAAGGGGGGCAATCAGCCCCAGCATTTT.

V gene TRBV7-9 combines with J gene TRBJ2-3; D remains ambiguous. CDR3 length equals 12 residues. Trimming removed 2 bases from V and 6 bases from J, with 6 bases in between. Germline loops: CDR1 SEHNR, CDR2 FQNEAQ (reference sequence). For the CDR3, the DNA is TGTGCCAGCAGCTTAATTGGGGATACGCAGTATTTT. It is translated as CASSLIGDTQYF.

The V and J genes are TRBV7-9 and TRBJ2-1, with TRBD2 matching over 7 bases. The CDR3 loop spans 14 amino acids. CDR1 and CDR2 from the germline V gene are SEHNR and FQNEAQ (reference sequence). Losses at the gene ends were 1 base for V and 7 bases for J; bases not matched to a gene: 4. The CDR3 nucleotides are TGTGCCAGCAGCTTAGATGGCGGGAGTAATGAGCAGTTCTTC. Its translation is CASSLDGGSNEQFF.

The V call is TRBV27, the J call TRBJ2-3; 7 nucleotides align to TRBD2. This CDR3 has 15 residues. Germline assignment: CDR1 MNHEY and CDR2 SMNVEV (reference sequence). J was trimmed by 2 bases and V by 6 bases; bases with no gene match: 8. CDR3 in amino acids: CASSVASGVTDTQYF. The CDR3 nucleotides read TGTGCCAGCAGCGTCGCTAGCGGCGTCACAGATACGCAGTATTTT.

The chain couples TRBV4-1 to TRBJ2-7; D remains unclear. V gave up 4 bases and J gave up 3 bases, with 7 bases separating them. The CDR3 consists of 12 residues. Looked up from germline, CDR1 is MGHRA and CDR2 is YSYEKL. The CDR3 loop is CASSPGGYEQYF. The DNA for the CDR3 is TGCGCCAGCAGCCCCGGCGGCTACGAGCAGTACTTC.

The chain has TRBV4-2 and TRBJ2-2; D gene unclear. The germline V gene has CDR1 LGHNA and CDR2 YNFKEQ. CDR3 length: 16 residues. Trimming pared 1 base from V and 1 base from J, leaving 10 bases between. Here the CDR3 DNA reads TGTGCCAGCAGCCAAGTCCCAGCAATGAACACCGGGGAGCTGTTTTTT. Its protein product is CASSQVPAMNTGELFF.

The rearrangement joins TRBV18 to TRBJ2-1; 10 nucleotides agree with TRBD2. The junction had 7 bases not matched to a gene; V was cut back by 6 bases and J by 5 bases. The CDR3 has 15 amino acids. Germline V gene lookup returns CDR1 KGHSH and CDR2 LQKENI. The CDR3 sequence is CASSSLAGKNNEQFF. CDR3 sequence (DNA): TGTGCCAGCTCGTCACTAGCGGGAAAAAACAATGAGCAGTTCTTC.

The chain is built from TRBV9 and TRBJ2-2; 7 bases line up with TRBD2. Germline CDR1 SGDLS, CDR2 YYNGEE. J gave up 4 bases and V 3 bases, and 9 bases lay outside the gene matches. The CDR3 runs 16 residues. CDR3 DNA: TGTGCCAGCAGCGGGACTAGGAGTTTGGGCACCGGGGAGCTGTTTTTT. It translates to CASSGTRSLGTGELFF. Filled out from reference TRBV9 and TRBJ2-2, the complete variable domain reads DSGVTQTPKHLITATGQRVTLRCSPRSGDLSVYWYQQSLDQGLQFLIQYYNGEERAKGNILERFSAQQFPDLHSELNLSSLELGDSALYFCASSGTRSLGTGELFFGEGSRLTVL.

The chain joins TRBV5-1 to TRBJ2-1, with D possibly being TRBD1 (5 bases). The ends were cut back, 0 bases at V and 10 bases at J, with 8 bases in the middle. The germline CDR1 and CDR2 sequences are SGHRS and YFSETQ. This CDR3 spans 12 amino acids. The CDR3 nucleotides are TGCGCCAGCAGCTTGGTGGGGCGGGAGCAGTTCTTC. It translates to CASSLVGREQFF.

The chain combines TRBV15 with TRBJ1-2; the D gene is possibly TRBD1 (5 bases). Germline loops: CDR1 LNHNV, CDR2 YYDKDF (reference sequence). There are 13 residues in the CDR3. Trimming left V 5 bases short and J 3 bases short, with 10 bases between. In DNA form, the CDR3 reads TGTGCCACCAGCCCACAGGCGGACTATGGCTACACCTTC. Translating it yields CATSPQADYGYTF.

The rearrangement links TRBV27 to TRBJ2-2; 10 bases line up with TRBD2. The V and J ends lost 2 bases and 8 bases, in that order; junction bases with no gene match: 17. This CDR3 is 19 amino acids long. Germline V gene sequence: CDR1 MNHEY, CDR2 SMNVEV (reference sequence). CDR3 amino acids: CASSLGRTLGLAITGELFF. CDR3 DNA sequence: TGTGCCAGCAGTTTAGGTCGGACTTTGGGACTAGCGATTACTGGGGAGCTGTTTTTT.

The chain combines TRBV5-4 with TRBJ1-1; 12 nucleotides agree with TRBD1. This CDR3 is 14 amino acids long. V lost 7 bases, J lost 5 bases, and 6 bases stayed unmatched. The germline CDR1 and CDR2 sequences are SGHNT and YYREEE (reference sequence). DNA of the CDR3: TGTGCCAGCCGGGACAGGGGGCTTAATACTGAAGCTTTCTTT. Translation: CASRDRGLNTEAFF.

The genes are TRBV30 and TRBJ1-6, with 7 bases fitting TRBD1. There are 14 residues in the CDR3. The germline CDR1 and CDR2 sequences are GTSNPN and SVGIG (reference sequence). Trimming cost V 7 bases and J 8 bases; bases outside gene matches: 11. CDR3 nucleotides: TGTGCCTATTCTCCCGGGACAGATTATTCACCCCTCCACTTT. Amino acids: CAYSPGTDYSPLHF. The variable domain in full, completed from reference TRBV30 and TRBJ1-6, reads SQTIHQWPATLVQPVGSPLSLECTVEGTSNPNLYWYRQAAGRGLQLLFYSVGIGQISSEVPQNLSASRPQDRQFILSSKKLLLSDSGFYLCAYSPGTDYSPLHFGNGTRLTVT.

This clone was seen a single time. The chain carries TRBV4-3 and TRBJ2-1; possible D gene TRBD2, 5 bases. The length of the CDR3 is 15 residues. Trimming cost V 0 bases and J 3 bases, with 9 bases left between them. Looked up from germline, CDR1 is LGHNA and CDR2 is YSLEER. The CDR3 DNA reads TGCGCCAGCAGCCAAGACGGCCGGGACTACAATGAGCAGTTCTTC. Translated: CASSQDGRDYNEQFF.

The chain uses TRBV5-1 and TRBJ2-3; TRBD2 matches 10 bases. The CDR3 is 16 residues long. Trimming took 1 base from V and 2 from J; bases not matched to a gene: 4. Germline V gene data show CDR1 as SGHRS and CDR2 as YFSETQ. The CDR3 spells CASSLTSGTLTDTQYF. The CDR3 nucleotides read TGCGCCAGCAGCTTGACTAGCGGGACCCTCACAGATACGCAGTATTTT.